These 20 T cell receptor beta chains share one sample of origin, sequenced in a study of T cell responses to AZD1222 COVID-19 vaccine. Using immunoSEQ multiplex PCR, the repertoire was profiled, and TCRdb retains in-frame clones only, with some absent. The sample yields 100,000 to 120,000 clones, around 80% seen once. This material consisted of peripheral blood, taken on day 0 of AZD1222 vaccination. The receptors were gathered from an adult in good health.

The J gene is TRBJ1-5, the V gene TRBV7-2, with no clear D. Germline lookup yields CDR1 SGHTA and CDR2 FQGNSA. Trimming left V 1 base short and J 5 bases short, with 6 bases between. The CDR3 runs 13 residues. The CDR3 DNA reads TGTGCCAGCAGCTTAGAGCAAGATCAGCCCCAGCATTTT. It translates to CASSLEQDQPQHF.

The CDR3 coding sequence is TGTGCCAGCAGCTCAAAACGCTGGGGATTCTATGGCTACACCTTC. This translates into CASSSKRWGFYGYTF. This chain joins TRBV7-8 and TRBJ1-2; D not certain. Germline V gene data show CDR1 as SGHVS and CDR2 as FQNEAQ. The CDR3 has 15 amino acids. Trimming left V 4 bases short and J 4 bases short, with 16 bases between.

The chain uses TRBV19 and TRBJ1-2, with TRBD1 matching over 8 bases. The CDR3 is made up of 15 amino acids. Germline V gene sequence: CDR1 LNHDA, CDR2 SQIVND (reference sequence). J gave up 5 bases and V 7 bases, and 12 bases lay outside the gene matches. CDR3 nucleotides: TGTGCCAGTAATGGGTTCGGACAGGGCGGTTATGGCTACACCTTC. This sequence encodes CASNGFGQGGYGYTF.

Concerning this clone itself: Germline and junction disagree at one end, which may indicate a read error. The chain joins TRBV4-2 to TRBJ1-6; TRBD1 matches 9 bases. The CDR3 contains 16 residues. In germline, CDR1 is LGHNA, CDR2 YNFKEQ. The CDR3 sequence is CASSPAGTGNNSPLHF. For the CDR3, the DNA is TGTGCCAGCAGCCCCGCCGGGACAGGGAATAATTCACCCCTCCATTTT.

The rearrangement uses TRBV5-8 and TRBJ2-1; D possibly corresponds to TRBD2 (6 bases). The germline V and J ends were trimmed by 2 bases and 0 bases, with 15 bases remaining between them. This CDR3 is 17 amino acids long. Germline V gives CDR1 SGHTS, CDR2 YDEGEE. The CDR3 protein is CASSLGRRGGSYNEQFF. In DNA form, the CDR3 reads TGTGCCAGCAGCTTAGGACGAAGGGGAGGCTCCTACAATGAGCAGTTCTTC.

Many counts were recorded for this clone. Other DNA sequences in this sample translate to the same CDR3. The chain employs TRBV27 and TRBJ1-1; D call uncertain. There are 12 residues in the CDR3. The ends were cut back, 4 bases at V and 4 bases at J, with 7 bases in the middle. Germline CDR1 is MNHEY and CDR2 is SMNVEV (reference sequence). The CDR3 DNA sequence: TGTGCCAGCAGTTCCTATGGCACTGAAGCTTTCTTT. Amino acids: CASSSYGTEAFF.

This clone was counted a few times. The J gene is TRBJ2-7, the V gene TRBV14, with no clear D. V dropped 1 base and J dropped 3 bases, with 7 bases sitting between them. Germline assignment: CDR1 SGHDN and CDR2 FVKESK. The length of the CDR3 is 13 residues. The CDR3 loop is CASSQVENYEQYF. As DNA, the CDR3 is TGTGCCAGCAGCCAAGTTGAAAACTACGAGCAGTACTTC.

The chain uses TRBV3-1 (or the pseudogene TRBV3-2) and TRBJ2-7; tentatively, D is TRBD1 (5 bases). In germline, CDR1 is LGHDT, CDR2 YNNKEL (reference sequence). V gave up 4 bases and J gave up 0 bases, with 13 bases separating them. The CDR3 length is 15 residues. The CDR3 nucleotides read TGTGCCAGCAGCCCGGCGACAGCGAGCTCCTACGAGCAGTACTTC. This encodes CASSPATASSYEQYF.

The chain combines TRBV5-4 with TRBJ2-2; D might be TRBD1 (6 bases). V was cut by 3 bases and J by 4 bases, with 19 bases left in between. Germline V gene sequence: CDR1 SGHNT, CDR2 YYREEE (reference sequence). The CDR3 has 17 residues. CDR3 nucleotides: TGTGCCAGCAGCTCTAGACAGAAAGTACAGGGCACCGGGGAGCTGTTTTTT. Translating it yields CASSSRQKVQGTGELFF.

This clone occurred a few times. Other DNA sequences in the sample encode the same CDR3. The V call is TRBV7-9, the J call TRBJ1-2, with unresolved D. Trimming shortened V by 3 bases and J by 8 bases, and 10 bases separated the two germline ends. The CDR3 sequence is 12 residues long. CDR1 and CDR2 (germline): SEHNR, FQNEAQ (reference sequence). CDR3 DNA: TGTGCCAGCAGCTTTCTGACATACGGCTACACCTTC. Its translation is CASSFLTYGYTF.

The chain combines TRBV5-6 with TRBJ2-2; D unclear. V shed 0 bases and J shed 7 bases, with 13 bases lying between them. Per germline, CDR1 SGHDT and CDR2 YYEEEE. CDR3 size: 15 residues. This CDR3 is CASSLEFLVGGELFF. CDR3 bases: TGTGCCAGCAGCTTGGAGTTCCTCGTGGGCGGGGAGCTGTTTTTT.

The V and J genes are TRBV19 and TRBJ1-2; no reliable D call. With 6 bases removed from V and 5 bases from J, the gap between germline ends came to 22 bases. Per germline, CDR1 LNHDA and CDR2 SQIVND (reference sequence). CDR3 size: 16 residues. The CDR3 loop reads CASSTPERAMAYGYTF. The CDR3 region has the DNA TGTGCCAGTAGCACCCCGGAGAGGGCGATGGCATATGGCTACACCTTC.

This chain joins TRBV5-6 and TRBJ1-1, with a tentative D call TRBD1 (5 bases). Germline loops: CDR1 SGHDT, CDR2 YYEEEE. V lost 1 base to trimming and J lost 0 bases, with 7 bases between them. CDR3 size: 14 residues. CDR3 in DNA: TGTGCCAGCAGCTTGTGGGGGTTGAACACTGAAGCTTTCTTT. Translated: CASSLWGLNTEAFF.

This chain joins TRBV28 and TRBJ1-1, with D possibly TRBD1 on 6 matching bases. The CDR3 extends over 14 amino acids. Germline CDR1 is MDHEN and CDR2 is SYDVKM. Between the trimmed V and J ends, which lost 8 bases and 5 bases, there was a span of 18 bases. The CDR3 nucleotides read TGTGCCAGCGGCTTAGCGGGGGCGAGGACTGAAGCTTTCTTT. It is translated as CASGLAGARTEAFF.

V gene TRBV20-1 combines with J gene TRBJ1-2; 7 bases line up with TRBD1. The CDR3 length is 11 residues. V lost 6 bases to trimming and J lost 5 bases; unmatched junction nucleotides: 3. Germline CDR1 reads DFQATT; CDR2 reads SNEGSKA (reference sequence). CDR3 residues: CSAPTGYGYTF. The CDR3 coding sequence is TGCAGTGCCCCGACAGGGTATGGCTACACCTTC.

The J gene is TRBJ2-1, the V gene TRBV5-4; the match to TRBD2 covers 8 bases. The trim removed 1 base at V and 9 bases at J, leaving 12 bases unmatched. The CDR3 sequence is 16 residues long. In germline, CDR1 is SGHNT, CDR2 YYREEE (reference sequence). The DNA for the CDR3 is TGTGCCAGCAGCTTGCTGAGCGGGGGCGGGATGAGTGAGCAGTTCTTC. Translating gives CASSLLSGGGMSEQFF. Using reference TRBV5-4 and TRBJ2-1 for the parts outside the CDR3, the full variable domain is ETGVTQSPTHLIKTRGQQVTLRCSSQSGHNTVSWYQQALGQGPQFIFQYYREEENGRGNFPPRFSGLQFPNYSSELNVNALELDDSALYLCASSLLSGGGMSEQFFGPGTRLTVL.

V gene TRBV18 combines with J gene TRBJ2-7; 9 bases align to TRBD1. V was pared by 6 bases and J by 3 bases, with 9 bases of the junction left unmatched. This CDR3 is 15 amino acids long. CDR1 is KGHSH and CDR2 is LQKENI in the germline V gene. The chain's CDR3 is CASSQAGTGLYEQYF. CDR3 DNA: TGTGCCAGCTCCCAAGCCGGGACAGGGCTCTACGAGCAGTACTTC.

This clone was detected only a few times. V is TRBV12-3 or TRBV12-4 and J is TRBJ2-7, with 10 bases aligning to TRBD1. Losses at the gene ends were 9 bases for V and 2 bases for J; bases not matched to a gene: 4. The CDR3 length is 13 residues. CDR3 amino acids: CASGQGVAYEQYF. CDR3 sequence (DNA): TGTGCCAGTGGACAGGGGGTCGCCTACGAGCAGTACTTC.

The V call is TRBV4-2, the J call TRBJ2-3; 9 nucleotides line up with TRBD2. Per the germline V gene, CDR1 is LGHNA and CDR2 is YNFKEQ. There are 16 residues in the CDR3. V was pared by 2 bases and J by 2 bases, with 5 bases of the junction left unmatched. CDR3 residues: CASSQSSSGDTDTQYF. Here the CDR3 DNA reads TGTGCCAGCAGCCAAAGTTCTAGCGGGGACACAGATACGCAGTATTTT.

The V gene is TRBV19, the J gene TRBJ1-5; 10 bases line up with TRBD1. CDR1 is LNHDA and CDR2 is SQIVND in the germline V gene (reference sequence). This CDR3 region has 15 residues. Trimming took 7 bases from V and 3 from J; bases not matched to a gene: 6. CDR3 sequence: CASTPGTGVNQPQHF. The CDR3 region has the DNA TGTGCCAGTACCCCAGGGACAGGGGTCAATCAGCCCCAGCATTTT.